This TCR beta chain was sequenced during a study of human T cells and chemical hapten exposure. Across the study: Alopecia areata, totalis and universalis patients, mostly female, were included. Small discrepancies in pooled library volume mainly accounted for the varying TCR yields per sample. The study, taken as a whole, reports: Patch test score showed a positive correlation with PT1 expanded TCR counts.

In TCRdb, the RACE reads were re-called with MiXCR into one record per CDR3 protein. Of some 57,000 distinct CDR3 sequences in the sample, just under 10% were seen once. Regarding time point: patch test 2, 6 weeks after DPC sensitization. The treatment denotes: therapeutic diphenylcyclopropenone sensitization with weekly scalp DPC. The study extracted total RNA from unfractionated whole blood. This clonotype was counted at least ten times. Its antigen remains unidentified. Germline CDR1 reads SQVTM; CDR2 reads ANQGSEA. This CDR3 contains 14 residues. V shed 6 bases, J shed 0 bases, and the junction held 6 bases outside the gene matches.

This TCR was recovered from a woman between 45 and 65 years old with alopecia areata. Some clones in this sample may be carry-over from other donors' samples. V gene TRBV29-1 combines with J gene TRBJ2-3; 7 bases match TRBD1. Sequencing was performed on whole blood, taken in connection with sensitization to the hapten diphenylcyclopropenone (DPC). CDR3 nucleotide sequence: TGCAGCGTCGCTCCGGGACAGAGCACAGATACGCAGTATTTT. It is translated as CSVAPGQSTDTQYF.